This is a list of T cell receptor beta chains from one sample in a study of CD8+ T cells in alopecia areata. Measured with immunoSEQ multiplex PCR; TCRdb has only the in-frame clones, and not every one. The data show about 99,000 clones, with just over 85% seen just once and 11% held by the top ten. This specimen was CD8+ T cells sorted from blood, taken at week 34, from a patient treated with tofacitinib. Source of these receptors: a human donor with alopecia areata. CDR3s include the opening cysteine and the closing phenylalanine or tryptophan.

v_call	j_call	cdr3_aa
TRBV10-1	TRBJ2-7	CASSVAGGSEQYF
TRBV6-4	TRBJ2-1	CASAQGPAGEQFF
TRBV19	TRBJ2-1	CASSIELSVYNEQFF
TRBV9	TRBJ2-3	CASSVGLHTSTDTQYF
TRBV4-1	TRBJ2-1	CASSPPSSGQSYNEQFF
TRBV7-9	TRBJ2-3	CASSLEPTSGGTDTQYF
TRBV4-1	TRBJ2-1	CASSPTSGRAYNEQFF
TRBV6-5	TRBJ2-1	CASRDSGKQFF
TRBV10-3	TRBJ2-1	CAISDETVHPYNEQFF
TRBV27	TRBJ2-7	CASIADRQGFHEQYF
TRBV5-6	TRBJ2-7	CASSAGRSSYEQYF
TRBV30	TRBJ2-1	CAWSRGGGEQFF
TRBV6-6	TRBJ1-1	CASSWGTGQTEAFF
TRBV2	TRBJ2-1	CASSTGTVNEQFF
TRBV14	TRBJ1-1	CASSRRGAEAFF
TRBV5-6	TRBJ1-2	CASGGPPNYGYTF
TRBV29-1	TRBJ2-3	CSVEAPSDTQYF
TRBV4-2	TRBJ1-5	CASSQEQQELNQPQHF
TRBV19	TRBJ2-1	CASSSPNSYNEQFF
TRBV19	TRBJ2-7	CASLGRRDGGSEQYF
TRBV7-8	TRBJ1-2	CASSFWDRGREGYTF
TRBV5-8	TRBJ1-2	CASSLDTGIGYTF
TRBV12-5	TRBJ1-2	CASGSGTYGYTF
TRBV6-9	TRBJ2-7	CASIRAREQYF
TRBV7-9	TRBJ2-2	CASSGDALAGAGELFF
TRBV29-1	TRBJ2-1	CSLRQGGVEQFF
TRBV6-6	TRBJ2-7	CASSPSYEQYF
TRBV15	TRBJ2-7	CATSGAGTGHEQYF
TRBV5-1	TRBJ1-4	CASSLTGGEKLFF
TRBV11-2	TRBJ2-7	CASSYLEASYEQYF
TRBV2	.	CATEGVTAYEQYF
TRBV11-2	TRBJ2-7	CASSFGGAYEQYF
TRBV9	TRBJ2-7	CASSVVTGYEQYF
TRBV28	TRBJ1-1	CASNRATEAFF
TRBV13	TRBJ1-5	CASSSGARDQPQHF
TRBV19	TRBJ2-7	CASSINQGSSYEQYF
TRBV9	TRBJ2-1	CASSLADYNEQFF
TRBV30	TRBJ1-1	CAWSFDTNTEAFF
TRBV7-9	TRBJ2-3	CASSSTTSPTSDTQYF
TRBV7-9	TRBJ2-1	CASSSTSGSNNEQFF
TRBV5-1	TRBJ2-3	CASSLEDRGRTDTQYF
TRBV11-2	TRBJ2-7	CASSSLYEQYF
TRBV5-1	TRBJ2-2	CASSLSASGSLAGELFF
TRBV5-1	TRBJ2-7	CASRLSGTGLYEQYF
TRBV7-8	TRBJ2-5	CASSFWTASQETQYF
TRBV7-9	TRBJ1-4	CASSQAGDEKLFF
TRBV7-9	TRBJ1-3	CASSHRRESSGNTIYF
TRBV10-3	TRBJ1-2	CAITWDRSIYGYTF